These 7 T cell receptor beta chains originate from one sample sequenced in a study of response to subunit inactivated influenza vaccine. TCRdb re-derived calls from the RT-PCR reads in MiXCR, one entry per CDR3 protein. The table shows about 500,000 distinct CDR3 sequences, with around 7.9% occurring only once. The sequenced sample was PBMCs from blood, obtained less than 30 months after vaccination. All receptors come from a man aged 50 to 69 who received an inactivated influenza vaccine.

This chain joins TRBV12-3 or TRBV12-4 and TRBJ2-5, with 8 bases identical to TRBD2. Trimming cost V 6 bases and J 2 bases; bases outside gene matches: 8. There are 15 residues in the CDR3. CDR3 sequence: CASRGAGAGQETQYF. The CDR3 DNA is TGTGCCAGCAGAGGAGCGGGAGCGGGACAAGAGACCCAGTACTTC.

In this sample, this clonotype turned up many times. This chain joins TRBV29-1 and TRBJ2-1, with D tentatively TRBD1 (6 bases). Germline V gene sequence: CDR1 SQVTM, CDR2 ANQGSEA. V was trimmed by 6 bases and J by 3 bases, leaving 12 bases between them. The CDR3 has 13 residues. The CDR3 here is CSVKSTGYNEQFF. CDR3 in DNA: TGCAGCGTCAAATCGACAGGCTACAATGAGCAGTTCTTC.

This clonotype has ten or more counts. The chain joins TRBV6-5 to TRBJ1-5, with a tentative D call TRBD1 (6 bases). The CDR3 is 17 amino acids. V was cut by 0 bases and J by 0 bases, with 12 bases left in between. Germline V gene data show CDR1 as MNHEY and CDR2 as SVGAGI. This CDR3 reads CASSYSMGHFSNQPQHF. The CDR3 DNA reads TGTGCCAGCAGTTACTCGATGGGACACTTTAGCAATCAGCCCCAGCATTTT.

There are many counts of this clonotype. The rearrangement joins TRBV6-5 to TRBJ2-2; the D gene is possibly TRBD2 (5 bases). CDR1 and CDR2 from the germline V gene are MNHEY and SVGAGI. V was cut by 1 base and J by 4 bases, with 10 bases left in between. The CDR3 is 15 residues long. CDR3 coding DNA: TGTGCCAGCAGTTACTGGGGAGTGGGCACCGGGGAGCTGTTTTTT. It specifies CASSYWGVGTGELFF.

The chain employs TRBV10-3 and TRBJ2-5; 8 nucleotides agree with TRBD2. Germline V gene data show CDR1 as ENHRY and CDR2 as SYGVKD. This CDR3 has 13 residues. CDR3 residues: CASRPGGYETQYF. CDR3 nucleotides: TGTGCGAGCCGTCCGGGAGGGTACGAGACCCAGTACTTC.

This clonotype was seen ten or more times. This chain connects TRBV6-9 to TRBJ1-5; tentative D call: TRBD1 (5 bases). Trimming left V 8 bases short and J 8 bases short, with 19 bases between. CDR1 is MNHGY and CDR2 is SVAAGI in the germline V gene. The length of the CDR3 is 14 residues. In DNA form, the CDR3 reads TGTGCCAGCGGCAGGGCAAATCCCTGGGAGCCCCAGCATTTT. Translated: CASGRANPWEPQHF.

This clonotype has more than one count but fewer than ten. The rearrangement uses TRBV5-5 and TRBJ2-7; D might be TRBD1 or TRBD2, each matching 5 bases. Per germline, CDR1 SGHKS and CDR2 YYEKEE (reference sequence). The ends were cut back, 2 bases at V and 2 bases at J, with 20 bases in the middle. CDR3 length: 17 amino acids. As DNA, the CDR3 is TGTGCCAGCAGCTTCGAGGGGCCTCGACCCCTTCCCTACGAGCAGTACTTC. Its translation is CASSFEGPRPLPYEQYF.